This entry describes one T cell receptor (beta chain). The data were taken from a study of blood T cell repertoires in COVID-19. About the study: T cells, B-cell-depleted T cells, or PBMCs provided the cDNA or gDNA that served as material.

In the authors' workflow: Amplified reference gene primers provided the basis for estimating nucleated cell counts. Using immunoSEQ multiplex PCR, the repertoire was profiled, and TCRdb retains in-frame clones only, with some absent. For V, J and clone size, that table is used; D and trimming come from the DNA. The table has under 170,000 clones, approximately 86% seen once; the top ten hold about 4%. Input material: peripheral blood. This TCR was sampled from a woman aged 55-75 years with active or convalescent COVID-19.

CDR3 sequence reads: CASSQEELAGFVNTGELFF. Here the CDR3 DNA reads TGCGCCAGCAGCCAGGAGGAGCTAGCGGGGTTTGTAAACACCGGGGAGCTGTTTTTT. This chain uses TRBV4-3 with TRBJ2-2, with 9 bases aligning to TRBD2. Germline-derived CDR1 and CDR2 are LGHNA and YSLEER. Germline trimming cut 3 bases from V and 2 bases from J; bases unmatched to any gene: 13. The CDR3 has 19 residues.